The 20 T cell receptor beta chains presented below share a single source sample, sequenced in a study of shared clonotypes between healthy human individuals. CD45RO-negative cells were positively selected for CCR7, leaving out terminally differentiated effector memory CD45RA+ cells. The assay was immunoSEQ multiplex PCR, and TCRdb's table has in-frame clones only and misses some. The repertoire consists of around 2,000,000 clones, with 93% occurring once and the leading ten covering under 2%. The specimen sequenced was naive CD8+ T cells from PBMCs. These receptor sequences come from a man younger than 35 in good health. Some clones in this sample may be carry-over from other donors' samples.

The V and J genes are TRBV19 and TRBJ1-1; TRBD1 is a possible D gene (5 bases). The CDR3 extends over 14 amino acids. Looked up from germline, CDR1 is LNHDA and CDR2 is SQIVND (reference sequence). Trimming removed 5 bases at V and 5 bases at J, with 15 bases between. CDR3 sequence (DNA): TGTGCCAGTAGTTCATCAGGCTGGGGGACTGAAGCTTTCTTT. Translating it yields CASSSSGWGTEAFF.

The CDR3, as DNA: TGTGCCAGCAGTTTGAACCCGGCAGGGACGTCCTATGGCTACACCTTC. Protein: CASSLNPAGTSYGYTF. V is TRBV28 and J is TRBJ1-2; tentative D call: TRBD1 (5 bases). The CDR3 contains 16 residues. Trimming took 3 bases from V and 4 from J, leaving 18 bases between them. CDR1 is MDHEN and CDR2 is SYDVKM in the germline V gene.

The chain recombines TRBV27 with TRBJ1-5; tentatively, D is TRBD1 (5 bases). The V and J ends lost 6 bases and 4 bases respectively, with 16 bases between them. This CDR3 contains 15 residues. Germline V gene lookup returns CDR1 MNHEY and CDR2 SMNVEV (reference sequence). The chain's CDR3 is CASRSDDRENQPQHF. The CDR3 coding sequence is TGTGCCAGCAGGTCCGATGACAGAGAAAATCAGCCCCAGCATTTT.

In its sample, this clone was seen a few times. This chain uses TRBV27 with TRBJ2-1; TRBD2 is a possible D gene (6 bases). The CDR3 is 14 amino acids. V shed 5 bases and J shed 8 bases, with 16 bases lying between them. Germline V gene data show CDR1 as MNHEY and CDR2 as SMNVEV (reference sequence). The CDR3 reads CASSVELATDEQFF. The CDR3 DNA sequence: TGTGCCAGCAGTGTAGAGCTAGCGACAGATGAGCAGTTCTTC.

V usage is TRBV29-1 and J usage is TRBJ1-3, with TRBD1 as a possible D gene (5 bases). Per germline, CDR1 SQVTM and CDR2 ANQGSEA. This CDR3 region has 14 residues. V was clipped by 4 bases and J by 0 bases, with 10 bases between them. The CDR3 region has the DNA TGCAGCGTTGTGAGGGGTCCCTCTGGAAACACCATATATTTT. Translation gives CSVVRGPSGNTIYF.

J is TRBJ2-3 and V is TRBV7-3; D perhaps matches TRBD2 (5 bases). Germline CDR1 reads SGHTA; CDR2 reads FQGTGA. This CDR3 is 16 amino acids long. V lost 5 bases to trimming and J lost 2 bases, with 17 bases between them. DNA of the CDR3: TGTGCCAGCAGCCCTGTGTCCCAGCGGAACACAGATACGCAGTATTTT. As protein: CASSPVSQRNTDTQYF.

The J gene is TRBJ1-5, the V gene TRBV30; perhaps TRBD1 as D (5 bases). The CDR3 loop spans 14 amino acids. CDR1 GTSNPN and CDR2 SVGIG come from the germline V gene (reference sequence). Trimming shortened V by 1 base and J by 6 bases, and 13 bases separated the two germline ends. This chain's CDR3 is CAWSGGRDGQPQHF. The CDR3 region has the DNA TGTGCCTGGAGTGGGGGCAGGGACGGTCAGCCCCAGCATTTT.

The V call is TRBV5-4, the J call TRBJ2-2; 7 bases line up with TRBD2. This CDR3 comprises 13 residues. Germline V gene sequence: CDR1 SGHNT, CDR2 YYREEE (reference sequence). Germline trimming cut 4 bases from V and 8 bases from J; bases unmatched to any gene: 5. CDR3 nucleotide sequence: TGTGCCAGCAGCCCGGAGCGGGGTGGGGAGCTGTTTTTT. It is translated as CASSPERGGELFF.

The chain carries TRBV2 and TRBJ1-2, with 10 bases fitting TRBD1. Germline V gene sequence: CDR1 SNHLY, CDR2 FYNNEI. J gave up 4 bases and V 5 bases, and 7 bases lay outside the gene matches. The CDR3 runs to 15 residues. The CDR3 protein is CASSLRDRGFYGYTF. The CDR3 coding sequence is TGTGCCAGCAGTCTGCGGGACAGGGGTTTCTATGGCTACACCTTC.

This chain joins TRBV5-4 and TRBJ1-2; tentatively, D is TRBD1 (5 bases). Germline V gene data show CDR1 as SGHNT and CDR2 as YYREEE (reference sequence). The CDR3 has 13 amino acids. Trimming removed 4 bases at V and 8 bases at J, with 15 bases between. The CDR3 sequence is CASSPPGLFGYTF. The DNA for the CDR3 is TGTGCCAGCAGCCCGCCGGGACTCTTCGGCTACACCTTC.

V gene TRBV2 combines with J gene TRBJ2-3; D may match TRBD1 or TRBD2 (5 bases each). The germline V and J ends were trimmed by 6 bases and 2 bases, with 21 bases remaining between them. Germline CDR1 reads SNHLY; CDR2 reads FYNNEI. The CDR3 has 17 residues. In DNA form, the CDR3 reads TGTGCCAGCAGCCAACCGGGACCCCTCTTAAACACAGATACGCAGTATTTT. This codes for CASSQPGPLLNTDTQYF.

The chain links TRBV13 to TRBJ1-2, with a tentative D call TRBD1 (6 bases). The CDR3 consists of 16 residues. V shed 8 bases and J shed 3 bases, with 22 bases lying between them. CDR1 is PRHDT and CDR2 is FYEKMQ in the germline V gene (reference sequence). This CDR3 is CASRGAGYNRDYGYTF. The CDR3 coding sequence is TGTGCCAGCCGGGGGGCAGGGTATAATCGCGACTATGGCTACACCTTC.

This rearrangement joins TRBV5-1 to TRBJ2-1, with D maybe TRBD1 (5 bases). Trimming took 0 bases from V and 8 from J, leaving 15 bases between them. CDR3 length: 15 amino acids. Germline V gene lookup returns CDR1 SGHRS and CDR2 YFSETQ. The CDR3 DNA follows: TGCGCCAGCAGCTTGGGGGGCAGAAGCAAATATGAGCAGTTCTTC. Translated: CASSLGGRSKYEQFF. The variable domain in full, with the rest retrieved from reference TRBV5-1 and TRBJ2-1, is KAGVTQTPRYLIKTRGQQVTLSCSPISGHRSVSWYQQTPGQGLQFLFEYFSETQRNKGNFPGRFSGRQFSNSRSEMNVSTLELGDSALYLCASSLGGRSKYEQFFGPGTRLTVL.

This clone was seen only once. This chain links TRBV11-2 with TRBJ1-2; D remains ambiguous. Germline V gene sequence: CDR1 SGHAT, CDR2 FQNNGV. The CDR3 contains 16 residues. Trimming shortened V by 5 bases and J by 3 bases, and 19 bases separated the two germline ends. The CDR3 nucleotides are TGTGCCAGCAGCCTGGCCAACACCGGTAGGGACTATGGCTACACCTTC. The encoded protein is CASSLANTGRDYGYTF.

V is TRBV5-5 and J is TRBJ2-7; 10 bases are a match to TRBD2. Germline V gives CDR1 SGHKS, CDR2 YYEKEE (reference sequence). This CDR3 is built from 14 residues. With 1 base clipped from V and 5 bases from J, the junction kept 3 bases outside the gene matches. The CDR3 loop is CASSLSGRANEQYF. Here the CDR3 DNA reads TGTGCCAGCAGCTTGAGCGGGAGGGCCAACGAGCAGTACTTC.

The chain is built from TRBV6-5 and TRBJ1-3; TRBD1 might be the D (5 bases). V lost 7 bases to trimming and J lost 3 bases, with 13 bases between them. Germline V gene sequence: CDR1 MNHEY, CDR2 SVGAGI. The CDR3 extends over 14 amino acids. CDR3 coding DNA: TGTGCCAGCACGACCTGGGGCAGTGGAAACACCATATATTTT. It translates to CASTTWGSGNTIYF.

In its sample, this clone was seen a few times. DNA for the CDR3: TGTGCCAGCAGCTTGCCCCAGAGTCTCATGAACACTGAAGCTTTCTTT. It codes for CASSLPQSLMNTEAFF. The rearrangement links TRBV5-6 to TRBJ1-1; D remains ambiguous. Trimming shortened V by 1 base and J by 0 bases, and 13 bases separated the two germline ends. Per the germline V gene, CDR1 is SGHDT and CDR2 is YYEEEE. The CDR3 sequence is 16 residues long.

For this clone: The same CDR3 arises from other DNA sequences in this sample as well. The chain recombines TRBV29-1 with TRBJ2-7; D possibly uses TRBD1 or TRBD2 (5 bases each). V dropped 3 bases and J dropped 2 bases, with 8 bases sitting between them. The CDR3 contains 12 residues. The germline V gene has CDR1 SQVTM and CDR2 ANQGSEA. The DNA for the CDR3 is TGCAGCGTTGATCAGGGACCCTACGAGCAGTACTTC. This sequence encodes CSVDQGPYEQYF.

This clone was detected a few times. V and J are TRBV29-1 and TRBJ1-1; 9 positions match TRBD1. The ends lost 3 bases at V and 6 bases at J; junction bases unmatched: 2. Per the germline V gene, CDR1 is SQVTM and CDR2 is ANQGSEA. The CDR3 has 12 residues. CDR3 sequence (DNA): TGCAGCGTTGATAGACAGGGGGCTGAAGCTTTCTTT. Translating gives CSVDRQGAEAFF. The full variable domain, with the rest looked up from reference TRBV29-1 and TRBJ1-1, is SAVISQKPSRDICQRGTSLTIQCQVDSQVTMMFWYRQQPGQSLTLIATANQGSEATYESGFVIDKFPISRPNLTFSTLTVSNMSPEDSSIYLCSVDRQGAEAFFGQGTRLTVV.

This clone was recorded once. The rearrangement links TRBV6-1 to TRBJ1-5; 9 bases fit TRBD1. The CDR3 is made up of 17 amino acids. The germline gives CDR1 MNHNS, CDR2 SASEGT. The V gene end was trimmed by 4 bases and the J gene end by 0 bases; junction bases not matched to a gene: 7. The CDR3 here is CASSVRTGARSNQPQHF. The CDR3, as DNA: TGTGCCAGCAGTGTCCGGACAGGGGCGCGTAGCAATCAGCCCCAGCATTTT.